This TCR beta chain was sequenced in a study of CD8 T cells in Susac syndrome. The RNA, about 0.45 to 1 ug, was put through reverse transcription using random hexamers. TCRdb re-called the immunoSEQ multiplex PCR reads through MiXCR, storing one row per CDR3 protein. The repertoire includes around 150,000 distinct CDR3 sequences, nearly 97% of them detected once, and 0.084% sits in the top ten. The CDR3 has 13 residues. Looked up from germline, CDR1 is MRHNA and CDR2 is SNTAGT. Trimming took 6 bases from V and 1 from J, leaving 9 bases between them. The chain combines TRBV6-4 with TRBJ1-1; TRBD1 is a possible D gene (5 bases). The receptor's source is a human donor with Susac syndrome. Sequenced input: CD4+ T cells from PBMCs. The CDR3 DNA is TGTGCCAGCAGGGTACAGGAGAACACTGAAGCTTTCTTT. This encodes CASRVQENTEAFF.